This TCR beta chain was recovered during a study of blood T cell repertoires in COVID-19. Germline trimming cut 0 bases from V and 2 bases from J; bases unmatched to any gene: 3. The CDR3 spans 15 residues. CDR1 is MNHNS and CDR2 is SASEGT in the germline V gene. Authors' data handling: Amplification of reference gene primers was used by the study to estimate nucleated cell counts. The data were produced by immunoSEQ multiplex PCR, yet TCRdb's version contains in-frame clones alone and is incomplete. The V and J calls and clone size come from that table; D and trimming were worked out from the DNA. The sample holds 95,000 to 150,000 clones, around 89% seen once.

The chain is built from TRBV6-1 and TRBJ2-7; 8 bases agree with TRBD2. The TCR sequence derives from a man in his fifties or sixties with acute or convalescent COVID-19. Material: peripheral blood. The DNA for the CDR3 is TGTGCCAGCAGTGAAGCCGGGGGGGGCCCCTACGAGCAGTACTTC. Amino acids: CASSEAGGGPYEQYF.